The clone carrying this T cell receptor beta chain was seen a handful of times. Its matching antigen is unknown. This entry is derived from a study of T cells after yellow fever vaccination. Study-wide findings and caveats: On re-exposure, the response was weaker but peaked faster, at day 5 versus 15.

MiXCR was run by TCRdb on the 5' RACE reads, yielding one entry per CDR3 protein. This sample has about 400,000 distinct CDR3 sequences, with roughly 6.2% found just once. The CDR3 runs 14 residues. The junction had 7 bases not matched to a gene; V was cut back by 11 bases and J by 3 bases. This sample comprised PBMCs, obtained 5 days after the yellow fever booster vaccination. The sequence was collected from a man in his thirties or forties who received the YFV17D yellow fever vaccine. The chain uses TRBV12-3 or TRBV12-4 and TRBJ2-3; TRBD2 matches at 11 bases. This CDR3 reads CAAGLAGGTDTQYF. For the CDR3, the DNA is TGTGCCGCGGGTTTAGCGGGAGGGACAGATACGCAGTATTTT.